This is a list of T cell receptor beta chains from one sample in a study of blood T cell repertoires in COVID-19. This table comes from immunoSEQ multiplex PCR, and its TCRdb copy is limited to in-frame clones, with some not included. The sample includes about 180,000 clones, around 85% of them seen just once. What was sequenced was PBMCs or T cells enriched from blood (not recorded which). These receptors were collected from a man aged 40-49 years who had recovered from COVID-19. Both conserved end residues are part of each CDR3. A D gene is named only where the DNA matches it firmly. Clone size is stated in some rows and not others, as once, few, many or a class when expanded.

cdr3_nt,cdr3_aa,j_call,clone_size,d_call,v_call
TGTGCCAGTACCCGTACTTCGGGACAGCTCTCAGGTCAGCCCCAGCATTTT,CASTRTSGQLSGQPQHF,TRBJ1-5,once,TRBD1,TRBV19
TGTGCCAGCAGATCCGGGACTATTCCAGATACGCAGTATTTT,CASRSGTIPDTQYF,TRBJ2-3,.,TRBD2,TRBV2
TGCGCCAGCAGCATGCGTGACAGAAACTCTGGGGCCAACGTCCTGACTTTC,CASSMRDRNSGANVLTF,TRBJ2-6,.,.,TRBV5-1
TGTGCCAGCACCGACCAGGGGGGAGTGAGACTAGCGGGCCTCAACGAGCAGTACTTC,CASTDQGGVRLAGLNEQYF,TRBJ2-7,.,TRBD2,TRBV2
TGTGCCTGGAGTGACGGGACAGGGAATTCACCCCTCCACTTT,CAWSDGTGNSPLHF,TRBJ1-6,once,TRBD1,TRBV30
TGCGCCAGCAGCTTGGAAACAGGGATAGCCAAAAACATTCAGTACTTC,CASSLETGIAKNIQYF,TRBJ2-4,.,.,TRBV5-1
TGCAGCGTTCGACAGGACCTTAATCAGCCCCAGCATTTT,CSVRQDLNQPQHF,TRBJ1-5,once,.,TRBV29-1
TGTGCCAGCAGCTTAGTTGCACAGGGTGGAGATCAGCCCCAGCATTTT,CASSLVAQGGDQPQHF,TRBJ1-5,.,.,TRBV7-6
TGTGCCAGCAGTTTATCAGTATACAGGGACACCATATATTTT,CASSLSVYRDTIYF,TRBJ1-3,.,.,TRBV28
TGCGCCAGCAGTGGTAGGGAGAGCAATCAGCCCCAGCATTTT,CASSGRESNQPQHF,TRBJ1-5,.,.,TRBV5-1
TGTGCCTGGAGTGTATCCAGGCCGGGGGGGGCTATGACTGAAGCTTTCTTT,CAWSVSRPGGAMTEAFF,TRBJ1-1,once,.,TRBV30
TGTGCCAGCAGTTGGGCAAGTTATCAGCCCCAGCATTTT,CASSWASYQPQHF,TRBJ1-5,.,.,TRBV28
TGTGCCAGCAGCGTCGGGGGCACAGATACGCAGTATTTT,CASSVGGTDTQYF,TRBJ2-3,.,.,TRBV9
TGCGCCAGCAGCTCAGGCCCCCTGAACACTGAAGCTTTCTTT,CASSSGPLNTEAFF,TRBJ1-1,.,.,TRBV5-1
TGTGCATCCCCCCTCGGGGGACAGGGGGCTTCCACCCGAAGGACATTTAGCACAGATACGCAGTATTTT,CASPLGGQGASTRRTFSTDTQYF,TRBJ2-3,once,TRBD1,TRBV14
TGTGCCATCAGAGCAAATCGGGGGAGCGGACCAGTGAACACTGAAGCTTTCTTT,CAIRANRGSGPVNTEAFF,TRBJ1-1,.,.,TRBV10-3
TGTGCCAGCAGCCCCCTCGACAGCCTTAATTCACCCCTCCACTTT,CASSPLDSLNSPLHF,TRBJ1-6,.,.,TRBV7-2
TGTGCCAGCAGCCAAATTACAGGGGGCAGGGAGACCCAGTACTTC,CASSQITGGRETQYF,TRBJ2-5,.,TRBD1,TRBV14
TGTGCCAGCAGCGCAGCCGGGACAGGGACTTGGGGGGGCTACACCTTC,CASSAAGTGTWGGYTF,TRBJ1-2,.,TRBD1,TRBV7-9
TGTGCCAGCAGCTTACAGCGGGGTCAGCCCCAGCATTTT,CASSLQRGQPQHF,TRBJ1-5,.,.,TRBV7-2
TGTGCCAGCATGGGGGGGCGTCAGCCCCAGCATTTT,CASMGGRQPQHF,TRBJ1-5,many,.,TRBV28
TGTGCCAGCAGGACAGGGAACGTCGGCTACACCTTC,CASRTGNVGYTF,TRBJ1-2,.,TRBD1,TRBV27
TGTGCCAGCAGCCCATCCAGCTCCTACAATGAGCAGTTCTTC,CASSPSSSYNEQFF,TRBJ2-1,.,.,TRBV6-5
TGTGCCAGCTCACCAGCGGTGATGGGTTCACCCCTCCACTTT,CASSPAVMGSPLHF,TRBJ1-6,once,.,TRBV18
TGCGCCAGCAGCCAAGACCGACCGCCTGGAGGGGATACGCAGTATTTT,CASSQDRPPGGDTQYF,TRBJ2-3,.,.,TRBV4-1
TGTGCCTGGAGTACAGGGGTACGGCAGCCCCAGCATTTT,CAWSTGVRQPQHF,TRBJ1-5,.,TRBD1,TRBV30
TGTGCTAGCAGCCACGGACTAGCGGGAGGGGGCAATGAGCAGTTCTTC,CASSHGLAGGGNEQFF,TRBJ2-1,.,TRBD2,TRBV7-7
TGTGCCAGCAGACTCGGCTCGGGAGTGACCCAGTACTTC,CASRLGSGVTQYF,TRBJ2-5,.,.,TRBV12-3/TRBV12-4
TGTGCCAGTAGTATAGATCACAGTACCGGGGAGCTGTTTTTT,CASSIDHSTGELFF,TRBJ2-2,.,.,TRBV19
TGCGCCAGCAGCTACTCCGGACAGGGCGGGTTCGGAGGCTACACCTTC,CASSYSGQGGFGGYTF,TRBJ1-2,once,TRBD1,TRBV5-1
TGTGCCAGCACCCCTATTACAGGGGGAAACACTGAAGCTTTCTTT,CASTPITGGNTEAFF,TRBJ1-1,.,TRBD1,TRBV27
TGTGCCAGTAGTCCACCGGGAAGCTATGGCTACACCTTC,CASSPPGSYGYTF,TRBJ1-2,.,.,TRBV19
TGTGCCAGCAGCCAGAGGCGGGTTCAGGGGTCGTACGCAGATACGCAGTATTTT,CASSQRRVQGSYADTQYF,TRBJ2-3,.,.,TRBV6-2/TRBV6-3
TGTGCCAGCAGTGAGGGCGAAGGTCGGACTGAAGCTTTCTTT,CASSEGEGRTEAFF,TRBJ1-1,.,.,TRBV2
TGCAGCGTTGAAGACTCGGGATACACTGAAGCTTTCTTT,CSVEDSGYTEAFF,TRBJ1-1,once,.,TRBV29-1
TGTGCCAGCACCATAGACGGGCGGGCACAAGAGACCCAGTACTTC,CASTIDGRAQETQYF,TRBJ2-5,.,.,TRBV11-2